Listed below are T cell receptor beta chains from one sample, sequenced in a study of CD8 T cells in Susac syndrome. Each CDR3 protein is one row after TCRdb ran MiXCR on the immunoSEQ multiplex PCR reads. The top ten hold 0.085% to 0.09% of the sample, which has approximately 190,000 distinct CDR3 sequences, around nine tenths seen once. The material sequenced was CD4+ T cells from PBMCs. All receptors derive from a human donor with Susac syndrome. CDR3s include the opening cysteine and the closing phenylalanine or tryptophan. The D gene is left open where the match is weak. The size of a clone is reported for some rows only, either as once, few or many, or as a class for expanded clones.

>.|.|TRBJ1-2|TRBV28
CASAHEGGNYGYTF
TGTGCCAGCGCTCATGAGGGAGGCAACTATGGCTACACCTTC
>.|.|TRBJ1-2|TRBV6-5
CASSYSAGNYGYTF
TGTGCCAGCAGTTACTCGGCCGGGAACTATGGCTACACCTTC
>.|.|TRBJ2-5|TRBV2
CASSLGRDQETQYF
TGTGCCAGCAGTCTCGGGCGGGACCAAGAGACCCAGTACTTC
>.|.|TRBJ2-7|TRBV18
CASSPRDGGDEQYF
TGTGCCAGCTCACCGCGGGACGGGGGCGACGAGCAGTACTTC
>few|TRBD2|TRBJ2-7|TRBV4-2
CASSQEWSGGIDEQYF
TGTGCCAGCAGCCAAGAATGGAGCGGGGGAATTGACGAGCAGTACTTC
>.|TRBD1|TRBJ1-2|TRBV6-5
CASGGQGTNYGYTF
TGTGCCAGCGGGGGACAGGGCACAAACTATGGCTACACCTTC
>.|TRBD1|TRBJ1-2|TRBV2
CATTGQGFYGYTF
TGTGCCACCACCGGACAGGGATTCTATGGCTACACCTTC
>.|.|TRBJ2-7|TRBV14
CASSQGWAVSYEQYF
TGTGCCAGCAGCCAAGGGTGGGCGGTATCCTACGAGCAGTACTTC
>few|.|TRBJ2-7|TRBV7-6
CASSPNGGHSSYEQYF
TGTGCCAGCAGCCCTAACGGTGGACATTCGTCCTACGAGCAGTACTTC
>few|.|TRBJ2-3|TRBV12-3/TRBV12-4
CASSLSGSTDTQYF
TGTGCCAGCAGTTTGTCAGGGAGCACAGATACGCAGTATTTT
>.|TRBD1|TRBJ2-1|TRBV10-3
CAISRQGIYNEQFF
TGTGCCATCAGTAGACAGGGGATCTACAATGAGCAGTTCTTC
>.|TRBD2|TRBJ2-1|TRBV3-1
CASSQNLAGLGNEQFF
TGTGCCAGCAGCCAAAACTTAGCGGGTTTGGGGAATGAGCAGTTCTTC
>.|.|TRBJ2-3|TRBV7-3
CASSLAGAGDTQYF
TGTGCCAGCAGCTTAGCCGGGGCTGGAGATACGCAGTATTTT
>few|TRBD1|TRBJ1-1|TRBV7-9
CASRHDRGTEAFF
TGTGCCAGCCGGCACGACAGGGGCACTGAAGCTTTCTTT
>.|TRBD2|TRBJ2-3|TRBV3-1
CASRLAGVDTQYF
TGTGCCAGCAGGTTAGCGGGAGTCGATACGCAGTATTTT
>.|TRBD2|TRBJ2-3|TRBV6-2/TRBV6-3
CASTEGTSGGLGDTQYF
TGTGCCAGCACCGAAGGGACTAGCGGGGGGTTGGGGGATACGCAGTATTTT
>.|.|TRBJ1-4|TRBV12-3/TRBV12-4
CASSMGQSPNEKLFF
TGTGCCAGCAGTATGGGGCAGAGCCCTAATGAAAAACTGTTTTTT
>.|.|TRBJ2-3|TRBV7-2
CASSFYVGTQYF
TGTGCCAGCAGCTTCTACGTAGGCACGCAGTATTTT
>.|.|TRBJ2-3|TRBV24-1
CATSDSQGTHGNTQYF
TGTGCCACCAGTGATTCCCAGGGGACCCACGGTAATACGCAGTATTTT
>.|.|TRBJ1-1|TRBV6-2/TRBV6-3
CASSSLVVGLTEAFF
TGTGCCAGCAGTTCCCTAGTTGTGGGGCTAACTGAAGCTTTCTTT
>.|.|TRBJ1-4|TRBV4-1
CASSRTVQGHLPATNEKLFF
TGCGCCAGCAGCCGAACCGTCCAGGGACACCTCCCTGCAACTAATGAAAAACTGTTTTTT
>.|TRBD2|TRBJ2-5|TRBV14
CASSQGTSGTETQYF
TGTGCCAGCAGCCAAGGGACTAGCGGGACAGAGACCCAGTACTTC
>.|TRBD2|TRBJ2-1|TRBV30
CAWSSGLAMNEQFF
TGTGCCTGGAGCTCGGGACTAGCTATGAATGAGCAGTTCTTC
>.|TRBD1|TRBJ1-1|TRBV12-3/TRBV12-4
CASSQGALLNTEAFF
TGTGCCAGCAGTCAGGGGGCACTATTGAACACTGAAGCTTTCTTT